What follows are 8 T cell receptor beta chains derived from one specimen sequenced in a study of OX40 agonist ivuxolimab in advanced cancers. Measured with immunoSEQ multiplex PCR; TCRdb has only the in-frame clones, and not every one. The table includes about 50,000 clones, 80% detected once. Source: CD4+ or CD8+ T cells sorted from blood, taken in a trial of the OX40 agonist ivuxolimab. Receptors were obtained from an adult with an advanced solid tumor such as melanoma, head and neck, liver or kidney cancer.

This chain links TRBV5-4 with TRBJ2-1, with D possibly TRBD1 on 6 matching bases. Looked up from germline, CDR1 is SGHNT and CDR2 is YYREEE (reference sequence). The CDR3 is 13 residues long. Trimming removed 5 bases from V and 6 bases from J, with 12 bases in between. The CDR3 is CASRHRAVNEQFF. For the CDR3, the DNA is TGTGCCAGCAGACACAGGGCGGTCAATGAGCAGTTCTTC.

Concerning this clone: Other DNA sequences in this specimen translate into the identical CDR3. The chain has TRBV20-1 and TRBJ2-7; D is uncertain. This CDR3 region has 11 residues. Germline loops: CDR1 DFQATT, CDR2 SNEGSKA (reference sequence). Trimming cost V 5 bases and J 2 bases, with 7 bases left between them. Written as DNA, the CDR3 is TGCAGTGCTCGCCTTACCTACGAGCAGTACTTC. It specifies CSARLTYEQYF.

This clone appeared a single time. The chain joins TRBV11-2 to TRBJ2-7; D uncertain. The CDR3 loop spans 13 amino acids. V lost 0 bases and J lost 6, with 9 bases in between. Per the germline V gene, CDR1 is SGHAT and CDR2 is FQNNGV. The CDR3, as DNA: TGTGCCAGCAGCTTAGAGGTGGTGGGCGAGCAGTACTTC. This encodes CASSLEVVGEQYF.

The rearrangement links TRBV15 to TRBJ1-3, with D perhaps TRBD1 (5 bases). This CDR3 region has 15 residues. Trimming removed 0 bases at V and 2 bases at J, with 8 bases between. Germline lookup yields CDR1 LNHNV and CDR2 YYDKDF (reference sequence). As DNA, the CDR3 is TGTGCCACCAGCAGAGATGGACAACCTGGAAACACCATATATTTT. The encoded protein is CATSRDGQPGNTIYF.

The chain has TRBV9 and TRBJ1-1, with unresolved D. This CDR3 is 13 amino acids long. The germline gives CDR1 SGDLS, CDR2 YYNGEE. Trimming took 1 base from V and 1 from J, leaving 5 bases between them. Here the CDR3 reads CASSVLTNTEAFF. Written as DNA, the CDR3 is TGTGCCAGCAGCGTACTTACGAACACTGAAGCTTTCTTT.

V usage is TRBV9 and J usage is TRBJ1-2; D unresolved. Trimming stripped 0 bases from V and 4 bases from J, with 10 bases between. Germline CDR1 reads SGDLS; CDR2 reads YYNGEE. The CDR3 spans 14 residues. CDR3 bases: TGTGCCAGCAGCGTAGACCCTCTCTCCTATGGCTACACCTTC. As protein: CASSVDPLSYGYTF.

This chain links TRBV7-3 with TRBJ1-1; 7 positions agree with TRBD1. J gave up 4 bases and V 0 bases, and 2 bases lay outside the gene matches. Germline CDR1 reads SGHTA; CDR2 reads FQGTGA. This CDR3 has 14 amino acids. CDR3: CASSLTSGGTEAFF. The DNA of the CDR3 is TGTGCCAGCAGCTTAACGTCAGGGGGCACTGAAGCTTTCTTT.

V and J are TRBV2 and TRBJ2-1; 9 bases map to TRBD1. Germline V CDR1 and CDR2: SNHLY, FYNNEI. The CDR3 length is 13 residues. The trim removed 7 bases at V and 12 bases at J, leaving 10 bases unmatched. CDR3 residues: CASITGQGLGQFF. In DNA, the CDR3 is TGTGCCAGCATTACGGGACAGGGCCTCGGGCAGTTCTTC. Together with reference TRBV2 and TRBJ2-1, the CDR3 gives the full variable domain: EPEVTQTPSHQVTQMGQEVILRCVPISNHLYFYWYRQILGQKVEFLVSFYNNEISEKSEIFDDQFSVERPDGSNFTLKIRSTKLEDSAMYFCASITGQGLGQFFGPGTRLTVL.